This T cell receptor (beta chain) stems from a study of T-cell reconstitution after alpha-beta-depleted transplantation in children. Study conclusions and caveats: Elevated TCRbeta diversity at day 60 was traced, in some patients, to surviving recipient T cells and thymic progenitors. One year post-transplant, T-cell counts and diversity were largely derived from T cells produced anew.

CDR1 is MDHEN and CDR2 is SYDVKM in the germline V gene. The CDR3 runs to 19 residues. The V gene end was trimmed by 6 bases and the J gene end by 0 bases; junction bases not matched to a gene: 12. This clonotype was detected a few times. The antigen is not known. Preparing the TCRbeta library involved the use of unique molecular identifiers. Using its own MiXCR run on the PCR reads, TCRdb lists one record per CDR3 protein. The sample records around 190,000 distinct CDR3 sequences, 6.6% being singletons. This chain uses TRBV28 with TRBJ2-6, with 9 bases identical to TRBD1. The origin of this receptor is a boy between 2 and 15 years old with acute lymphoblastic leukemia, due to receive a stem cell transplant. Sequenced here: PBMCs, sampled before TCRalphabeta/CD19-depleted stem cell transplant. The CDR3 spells CASRPFTGGAGSGANVLTF. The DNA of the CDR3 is TGTGCCAGCAGACCATTCACAGGGGGCGCAGGCTCTGGGGCCAACGTCCTGACTTTC.